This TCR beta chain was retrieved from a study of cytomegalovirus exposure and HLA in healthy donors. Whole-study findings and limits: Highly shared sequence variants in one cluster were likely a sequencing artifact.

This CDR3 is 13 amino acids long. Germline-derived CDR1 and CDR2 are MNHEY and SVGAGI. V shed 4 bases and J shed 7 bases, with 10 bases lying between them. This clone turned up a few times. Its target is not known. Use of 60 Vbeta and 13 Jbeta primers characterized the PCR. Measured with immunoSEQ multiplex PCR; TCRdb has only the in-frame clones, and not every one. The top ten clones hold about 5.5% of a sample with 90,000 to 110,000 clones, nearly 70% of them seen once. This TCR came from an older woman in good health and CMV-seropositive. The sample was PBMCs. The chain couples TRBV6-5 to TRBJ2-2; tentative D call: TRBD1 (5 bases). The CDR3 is CASSWGPVGELFF. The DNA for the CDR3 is TGTGCCAGCAGTTGGGGCCCGGTCGGGGAGCTGTTTTTT.